This record covers a single T cell receptor beta chain. This clone was picked up many times. Which antigen it targets is not known. Base qualities are not at hand, and no much larger clone is one base apart. The same CDR3 can be traced to other DNA sequences in this sample. The cohort comprised fewer than 700 healthy bone marrow donors. At the time of sampling, every cohort member was nominally healthy, though immune exposures that went unrecorded were likely present. The donor was CMV seropositive and belonged to the group of 270 or so seropositive cohort members. Each donor provided a peripheral blood sample, and peripheral blood mononuclear cells were used for TCR beta sequencing. The Qiagen DNeasy Blood Extraction Kit was used to extract genomic DNA from the blood cell samples. Library prep was done by the immunoSEQ multiplex PCR assay. For the multiplex PCR, a mixture combining 60 forward primers for TCR Vbeta segments and 13 reverse primers for TCR Jbeta segments was used. A multiplex PCR assay on genomic DNA amplified the CDR3 region of rearranged TCR beta genes. The amplified TCR beta libraries were sequenced on the Illumina HiSeq System as 87-base-pair reads. Per the original workflow: In a later analysis, tens of millions of unique TCR beta chains were counted across the approximately 640 repertoires, and about 10 million of these chains were shared by at least two donors. To remove PCR and sequencing errors, raw reads were error-corrected and collapsed into unique sequences using a nearest-neighbor algorithm that merged closely related sequences. To assign V, D and J gene segments, CDR3 sequences were aligned to IMGT reference sequences. Each retained sequence needed at least a six-nucleotide match to both a V gene segment and a J gene segment. A rearrangement was called productive if the CDR3 had no stop codons and remained in frame with V and J, and every other rearrangement was called non-productive. CDR3 was defined by IMGT convention, running from the second conserved V-encoded cysteine to the conserved J-encoded phenylalanine. The earlier analysis of some 580 of the donors excluded any sequence lacking an unambiguous match to a single V gene segment. In an earlier analysis of 450 to 750 of the donors, a V segment was called functional when productive rearrangements were above 56.7%, and segregating when the standard deviation between donors exceeded 5%. A statistical classification framework was built to diagnose cytomegalovirus status from the catalog of TCR beta chain sequences. V and J gene assignment, in a later analysis, came from comparing TCR nucleotide sequences with IMGT/GENE-DB human TR gene sequences. Using the TCRdist pipeline, a later analysis assigned CDR3 sequences along with most-parsimonious VDJ recombination scenarios. In a later analysis, each TCR beta chain was defined by its CDR3 amino acid sequence together with its V-gene family, and reads without a unique V-gene family were excluded. A later analysis removed 592 highly shared, low-generation-probability nucleotide sequences to deal with suspected cross-contamination and a sequencing artifact. For each public chain, a later analysis derived a clonal expansion index from normalized ranks of inferred template counts within each repertoire. In a later analysis, generation probabilities were computed with a VDJ recombination model fitted to out-of-frame rearrangements, and the resulting probabilities were checked against IGoR. In a later analysis, TCR-TCR, TCR-HLA and TCR-CMV co-occurrence was scored with hypergeometric tests, and a repertoire-size bias correction was applied to TCR pairs. In a later analysis, false discovery rates were estimated by permuting HLA or CMV assignments 20 times. In a later analysis, co-occurring TCRs were grouped using DBSCAN, and TCRdist sequence similarity was added for clustering within HLA-allele-positive subsets. Repertoires with fewer than 30,000 or more than 120,000 public chains, plus five repertoires with anomalous nucleotide sharing, were excluded from co-occurrence clustering. The table comes from immuneACCESS by way of TCRdb, which keeps in-frame sequences with V and J called. Part of the clones is missing from these tables; in studies checked, under half for an unresolved V gene and the rest for unknown reasons. V and J calls and clone size are those listed in that table; D and trimming were worked out from the DNA. The sample profile shows some 170,000 clones; 65% to 85% of them were found once. Of the sample, 5.5% to 8% is held by the ten largest clones.

The CDR3 goes from the cysteine to the phenylalanine over 14 residues. Only the CDR3 region is kept as DNA, spanning 42 bases read in frame from base 1. The CDR1 and CDR2 encoded by the germline V gene are SNHLY and FYNNEI. The germline V and J ends show losses of 3 bases and 3 bases respectively, and no gene match explains 4 bases of the junction. This record belongs to a study of cytomegalovirus exposure and HLA in healthy donors (dated by TCRdb to between 2016 and 2019). Some background on the complete study: In an earlier analysis of some 550 of the donors, about 270 Gb of sequence data and 100 million or so unique TCR beta sequences from roughly 200 million T cells were reported. Because of strong linkage in the cohort, roughly 5 DR-DQ haplotypes were treated as single units for association and clustering. Around 330 gigabases of sequencing data and approximately 92 million unique TCR sequences made up an early release that covered approximately 650 HLA-typed donors. In a later genetic analysis, genome-wide SNP genotypes for about three fifths of the roughly 670 donors were used, and that subset was treated as a discovery cohort. Alongside the repertoire data, information on donor age, sex, ethnicity and CMV serostatus was compiled. The aim of the study was to test whether cataloging public T cell receptors could identify signatures of past pathogen exposure. Among 300 to 500 genotyped donors of the cohort, an average of roughly 230,000 unique TCR beta nucleotide sequences was sequenced per donor, of which about 18% were non-productive. HLA typing covered class I and class II loci at four-digit resolution. In an earlier analysis of over 550 of the donors, high-throughput TCR beta sequencing was used to judge whether each TCR beta V gene segment behaved as functional or pseudogenic. All discovery cohort repertoires had been generated using a single sequencing platform. The study used immunosequencing to profile the T cell repertoires of around 600 subjects and linked those repertoires to cytomegalovirus serostatus. A later analysis re-examined previously published TCR beta repertoires from 610 or so donors and added high-resolution HLA genotyping to investigate patterns of TCR occurrence. To predict cytomegalovirus infection status, the study combined high-throughput TCR immunosequencing, statistical association of individual TCRs with disease status, and machine learning. The genetic ancestry cluster associated with self-reported Caucasian donors included approximately 85% of the roughly 400 genotyped donors. Typing coverage differed by locus: A, B, C, DRB1 and DQB1 were typed in roughly 620-630 donors, DQA1 in 500 to 550, DPA1 in 606, and DPB1 in about 450. Besides the first cohort of 666 subjects, a separate validation cohort made up of 120 different subjects was used. The later analysis used no new phenotypic data to find candidate immune exposures, relying instead on TCR beta sequences and their occurrence across donors.

The paper's findings and limits, for the study overall: A later analysis reported that several top co-occurrence clusters appeared linked to parvovirus B19, influenza, CMV and Epstein-Barr virus. Because counts were too low, seventeen rarely observed V segments, including chromosome 9 orphons, were excluded from the earlier analysis of 587 of the donors. A cluster of highly shared sequence variants was judged likely to represent a technical artifact of the sequencing pipeline. Correlated functional status among segregating V segments might reflect linkage disequilibrium, but an unknown experimental factor could not be ruled out. Roughly uniform sequencing depth across donors was assumed in presence/absence analyses, although this assumption may not hold. It was suggested by the authors that the approach could potentially be generalized to other disease states and immunological phenotypes. HLA typing was unavailable for some donors at each locus, so association tests used only the typed subset. The only immune exposure information available for the cohort was CMV serostatus. V-gene and J-gene trimming of TCR beta chains was associated with a missense DCLRE1C variant in a later genetic analysis, and the association was replicated in an independent cohort. Most CMV-associated TCR beta chains appeared to be HLA-restricted in a later analysis, and the HLA associations seemed to be driven largely by CMV exposure. The 87-base-pair reads could not distinguish some IMGT-functional V segments, including TRBV6-2 and TRBV6-3, so those segments were excluded. When HLA alleles, especially DR and DQ, strongly co-occurred, TCR associations were difficult to assign to individual alleles. The classifier was reported to diagnose cytomegalovirus status with high specificity and sensitivity in both the original cohort and the validation cohort. A few of the identified cytomegalovirus-associated TCR beta chains were confirmed in vitro to be specific for cytomegalovirus antigens. The study listed 164 TCR beta chains as associated with cytomegalovirus. A further reported finding was that TCR beta sequences accurately predicted the HLA-A and HLA-B alleles for most subjects in the first cohort. In this cohort, only TCR beta chains were sequenced, and detectable features were limited by the absence of alpha or paired-chain data. A later analysis found that HLA-associated TCR beta chains were more clonally expanded and had lower generation probabilities than equally common non-associated chains. According to a later genetic analysis, donors in an Asian-associated ancestry cluster had fewer N-insertions in productive TCRs than the approximately 670-donor mean. A later analysis found that TCR association rates varied across HLA loci, with DRB1 alleles showing the most associated TCRs and HLA-C alleles the fewest. In a later analysis, 16,951 TCR beta sequences were associated with specific HLA alleles at a false discovery rate of 0.05. While some public TCRs were present in many individuals, most TCR sequences turned up only very rarely across donors. An earlier analysis of around 540 of the donors showed that most TCR beta V segments appeared in productive rearrangements either about 87% or about 30% of the time, which broadly matched IMGT annotations.

This sequence uses TRBV2 and TRBJ2-7; 8 of the junction bases match TRBD1. The TCR originated in a woman aged 30 to 39 in good health and CMV-seropositive. Source material: PBMCs. The CDR3 protein: CASSDQGQGYEQYF. The DNA reads TGTGCCAGCAGTGACCAAGGACAGGGCTACGAGCAGTACTTC.